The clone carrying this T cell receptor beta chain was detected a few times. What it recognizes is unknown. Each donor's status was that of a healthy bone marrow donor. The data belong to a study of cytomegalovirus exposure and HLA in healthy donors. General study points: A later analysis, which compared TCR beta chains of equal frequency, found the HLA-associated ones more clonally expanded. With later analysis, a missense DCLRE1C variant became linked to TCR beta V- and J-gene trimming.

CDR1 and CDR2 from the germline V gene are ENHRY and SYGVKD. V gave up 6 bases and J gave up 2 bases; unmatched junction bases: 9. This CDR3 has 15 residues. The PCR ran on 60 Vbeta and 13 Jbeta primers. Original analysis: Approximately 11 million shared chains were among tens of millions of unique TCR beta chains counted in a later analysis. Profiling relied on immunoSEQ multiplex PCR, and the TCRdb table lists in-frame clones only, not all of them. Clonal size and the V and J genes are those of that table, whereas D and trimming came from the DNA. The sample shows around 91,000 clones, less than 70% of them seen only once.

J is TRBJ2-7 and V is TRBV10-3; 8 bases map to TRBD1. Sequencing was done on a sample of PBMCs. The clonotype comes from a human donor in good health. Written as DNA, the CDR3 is TGTGCCATCAGACCTGGGACAGGCGAAGCCTACGAGCAGTACTTC. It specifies CAIRPGTGEAYEQYF.